The clone carrying this TCR beta chain was counted only a few times. The data were taken from a study of regulatory dendritic cells for organ transplantation. TCRdb's copy holds only in-frame clones and misses some; the assay was immunoSEQ multiplex PCR. The sample records some 5,700 clones, more than 55% being singletons. Germline CDR1 SEHNR, CDR2 FQNEAQ (reference sequence). The CDR3 has 12 residues. Trimming stripped 2 bases from V and 3 bases from J, with 4 bases between. V gene TRBV7-9 combines with J gene TRBJ1-2; no clear D gene. Material for sequencing was memory CD8+ T cells from blood. Subset specified: CD45RO+ memory T cells. This sequence was found in a human donor in good health. This CDR3 reads CASSLIDYGYTF. The CDR3 nucleotides read TGTGCCAGCAGCTTAATAGACTATGGCTACACCTTC.